One sample yielded the 8 T cell receptor beta chains listed below, sequenced in a study of blood T cells in healthy people across ages. PCR was performed a second time for about 7 to 12 cycles using a sample-barcoded 5' primer and a J-beta primer mix. One entry per CDR3 protein, called by TCRdb with MiXCR from the 5' RACE reads. The table has approximately 1,700,000 distinct CDR3 sequences, around 42% seen once. Sequencing was done on a sample of blood. The receptor set was obtained from a human donor in good health.

The chain combines TRBV29-1 with TRBJ2-1, with D perhaps matching TRBD1 (5 bases). The DNA matches TRBJ2-7 better at its end, which makes the J call doubtful. This CDR3 has 14 amino acids. Germline V gene sequence: CDR1 SQVTM, CDR2 ANQGSEA. The CDR3 sequence is CSVEKDKGIDEQYF. The CDR3 coding sequence is TGCAGCGTAGAAAAGGACAAAGGAATAGACGAGCAGTACTTC.

V is TRBV20-1 and J is TRBJ1-5, with 7 positions matching TRBD1. This CDR3 region has 15 residues. Germline loops: CDR1 DFQATT, CDR2 SNEGSKA (reference sequence). After removal of 7 bases from V and 1 base from J, the junction contained 10 bases not matched to a gene. CDR3 nucleotide sequence: TGCAGTGTCGAAACTCTGGGACAGAGCAATCAGCCCCAGCATTTT. The encoded protein is CSVETLGQSNQPQHF.

The chain is built from TRBV5-1 and TRBJ2-1, with D hard to call. Germline CDR1 and CDR2: SGHRS and YFSETQ. This CDR3 is 14 amino acids long. V was pared by 4 bases and J by 7 bases, with 15 bases between. The CDR3 nucleotides read TGCGCCAGCAGCCCCGACCCGACTGGGAATGAGCAGTTCTTC. It specifies CASSPDPTGNEQFF.

The V call is TRBV20-1, the J call TRBJ1-2, with a possible D match to TRBD1 (5 bases). Looked up from germline, CDR1 is DFQATT and CDR2 is SNEGSKA (reference sequence). The CDR3 has 16 amino acids. V lost 0 bases, J lost 4 bases, and 18 bases lay in between. CDR3 bases: TGCAGTGCTAGAGATCGGACCAGGGTTGAAAGCTATGGCTACACCTTC. Translating it yields CSARDRTRVESYGYTF.

In this sample, this clonotype turned up once. The rearrangement joins TRBV9 to TRBJ2-4; TRBD1 matches 9 bases. The J call is uncertain, as TRBJ2-7 better fits the DNA end. Germline V gene sequence: CDR1 SGDLS, CDR2 YYNGEE. This CDR3 contains 15 residues. The CDR3 sequence is CASSGGTGKTYEQYF. CDR3 nucleotides: TGTGCCAGCAGCGGAGGGACAGGGAAAACCTACGAGCAGTACTTC.

This clonotype was seen ten or more times. The V and J genes are TRBV6-5 and TRBJ2-5; unclear D gene. Germline-derived CDR1 and CDR2 are MNHEY and SVGAGI. The V end lost 4 bases, the J end lost 4 bases, and 13 bases lay between the germline ends. The CDR3 runs 14 residues. CDR3 sequence reads: CASSSNGGRETQYF. CDR3 nucleotide sequence: TGTGCCAGCAGTTCTAACGGTGGGCGAGAGACCCAGTACTTC.

Comment on this clonotype: A read error may account for a junction end that differs from germline. V and J are TRBV20-1 and TRBJ2-6; D perhaps matches TRBD1 (6 bases). Germline V CDR1 and CDR2: DFQATT, SNEGSKA (reference sequence). The CDR3 runs 14 residues. DNA for the CDR3: TGCAGTGCAAAGACAGGCTCTGGGGCCAACGTCCGGACTTTC. Amino acids: CSAKTGSGANVRTF.

In this sample, this clonotype turned up a few times. The rearrangement links TRBV29-1 to TRBJ2-6; D not resolved. The germline V gene has CDR1 SQVTM and CDR2 ANQGSEA. The CDR3 is 17 residues long. V lost 1 base to trimming and J lost 0 bases, with 13 bases between them. CDR3 residues: CSVEVGVGDSGANVLTF. CDR3 DNA sequence: TGCAGCGTTGAAGTTGGGGTCGGAGACTCTGGGGCCAACGTCCTGACTTTC. The whole variable domain, remainder taken from reference TRBV29-1 and TRBJ2-6, is SAVISQKPSRDICQRGTSLTIQCQVDSQVTMMFWYRQQPGQSLTLIATANQGSEATYESGFVIDKFPISRPNLTFSTLTVSNMSPEDSSIYLCSVEVGVGDSGANVLTFGAGSRLTVL.